This TCR beta chain comes out of a study of identical twins. General observations from the study: Less excess twin sharing appeared in beta out-of-frame sequences.

This clonotype was seen only a few times. Its antigen is currently unknown. Deletions cut 6 bases from V and 7 bases from J, with 13 bases between. In germline, CDR1 is MNHEY, CDR2 SMNVEV (reference sequence). CDR3 length: 13 residues. Each CDR3 protein is one row after TCRdb ran MiXCR on the 5' RACE reads. The repertoire consists of fewer than 900,000 distinct CDR3 sequences, with 15% to 20% occurring once and the leading ten covering roughly 14%. Separately, the same data were catalogued under a study of T cells expressing NK-cell markers.

The sample taken for sequencing was PBMCs. The J gene is TRBJ1-5, the V gene TRBV27; D not certain. The receptor was derived from a woman between 18 and 29 years old in good health. The CDR3 loop is CASSRLSDQPQHF. The CDR3 DNA reads as TGTGCCAGCAGCCGACTCTCGGACCAGCCCCAGCATTTT.